One sample yielded the 8 T cell receptor beta chains listed below, sequenced in a study of blood T cell repertoires in COVID-19. TCRdb's copy holds only in-frame clones and misses some; the assay was immunoSEQ multiplex PCR. The sample records roughly 97,000 clones, roughly four fifths being singletons. Sequencing was done on a sample of peripheral blood. These receptors came from an elderly woman with active or convalescent COVID-19.

This sequence joins TRBV7-9 and TRBJ1-1; no clear D. Germline V gene data show CDR1 as SEHNR and CDR2 as FQNEAQ (reference sequence). Trimming left V 1 base short and J 6 bases short, with 12 bases between. The CDR3 covers 14 residues. CDR3 in DNA: TGTGCCAGCAGCTTAGGCGGGTCTGGCTCTGAAGCTTTCTTT. Translating it yields CASSLGGSGSEAFF.

This sequence joins TRBV5-1 and TRBJ2-2; 8 bases are a match to TRBD2. The V gene end was trimmed by 0 bases and the J gene end by 1 base; junction bases not matched to a gene: 2. The CDR3 is made up of 16 amino acids. CDR1 and CDR2 from the germline V gene are SGHRS and YFSETQ. The CDR3 spells CASSLASGRNTGELFF. CDR3 coding DNA: TGCGCCAGCAGCTTGGCCAGCGGGAGGAACACCGGGGAGCTGTTTTTT.

This clone was counted a few times. V and J are TRBV6-2 or TRBV6-3 and TRBJ1-5; 12 nucleotides match TRBD1. Germline assignment: CDR1 MNHEY and CDR2 SVGEGT. V trimming: 4 bases; J trimming: 5 bases; junction bases outside the gene matches: 6. The CDR3 extends over 16 amino acids. In nucleotides, the CDR3 is TGTGCCAGCAGTTGGGACAGGGGGCGCGGATATCAGCCCCAGCATTTT. Its protein is CASSWDRGRGYQPQHF.

This chain joins TRBV19 and TRBJ1-1, with D possibly being TRBD1 (6 bases). Deletions cut 3 bases from V and 10 bases from J, with 15 bases between. Germline V lookup: CDR1 LNHDA, CDR2 SQIVND (reference sequence). CDR3 length equals 13 residues. CDR3 residues: CASSIRGYPAAFF. DNA of the CDR3: TGTGCCAGTAGTATCAGGGGTTACCCGGCAGCTTTCTTT.

The J gene is TRBJ2-2, the V gene TRBV24-1; D not resolved. V was shortened by 5 bases and J by 7 bases, with 13 bases between the two germline ends. Looked up from germline, CDR1 is KGHDR and CDR2 is SFDVKD. The CDR3 is made up of 14 amino acids. CDR3 nucleotides: TGTGCCACCAGTGCTATGGGCGTGGGCGGGGAGCTGTTTTTT. Residues: CATSAMGVGGELFF.

The J gene is TRBJ2-7, the V gene TRBV27, with TRBD1 matching over 9 bases. V lost 6 bases, J lost 11 bases, and 11 bases stayed unmatched. The length of the CDR3 is 13 residues. In germline, CDR1 is MNHEY, CDR2 SMNVEV (reference sequence). CDR3 amino acids: CASSLSGWDREYF. Written as DNA, the CDR3 is TGTGCCAGCAGCCTTAGTGGATGGGACAGGGAGTACTTC.

The V and J genes are TRBV6-5 and TRBJ2-3; possibly TRBD1 for D (6 bases). The V gene's germline CDR1 is MNHEY and CDR2 SVGAGI. Trimming took 5 bases from V and 4 from J, leaving 13 bases between them. The CDR3 loop spans 14 amino acids. The CDR3 loop reads CASSNRALPDTQYF. The CDR3 DNA reads TGTGCCAGCAGTAACAGGGCCTTGCCAGATACGCAGTATTTT.

The chain joins TRBV28 to TRBJ1-5, with 10 bases lining up with TRBD1. V lost 5 bases and J lost 6; bases outside the gene matches: 7. The CDR3 sequence is 15 residues long. Germline V lookup: CDR1 MDHEN, CDR2 SYDVKM. CDR3 residues: CASSIRQGASQPQHF. DNA of the CDR3: TGTGCCAGCAGTATAAGACAGGGGGCAAGTCAGCCCCAGCATTTT.